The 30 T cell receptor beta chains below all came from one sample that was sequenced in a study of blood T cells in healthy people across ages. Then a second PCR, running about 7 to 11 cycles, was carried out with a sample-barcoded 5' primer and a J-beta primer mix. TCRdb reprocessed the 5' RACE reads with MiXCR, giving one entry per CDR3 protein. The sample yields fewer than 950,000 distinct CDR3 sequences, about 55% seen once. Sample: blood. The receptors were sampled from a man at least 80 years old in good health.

The CDR3 region has the DNA TGTGCCAGCAGTTTCTTTAATCAGCCCCAGCATTTT. Encoded protein: CASSFFNQPQHF. The V gene is TRBV7-9, the J gene TRBJ1-5; D call uncertain. Germline CDR1 is SEHNR and CDR2 is FQNEAQ (reference sequence). The length of the CDR3 is 12 residues. Trimming shortened V by 6 bases and J by 4 bases, and 7 bases separated the two germline ends. The full variable domain, with the rest looked up from reference TRBV7-9 and TRBJ1-5, is DTGVSQNPRHKITKRGQNVTFRCDPISEHNRLYWYRQTLGQGPEFLTYFQNEAQLEKSRLLSDRFSAERPKGSFSTLEIQRTEQGDSAMYLCASSFFNQPQHFGDGTRLSIL.

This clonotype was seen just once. The DNA of the CDR3 is TGCAGTGCTAGGTTAGCGGTGAACACCGGGGAGCTGTTTTTT. Translation: CSARLAVNTGELFF. The V and J genes are TRBV20-1 and TRBJ2-2; a weak D match, TRBD2 (6 bases). Germline lookup yields CDR1 DFQATT and CDR2 SNEGSKA (reference sequence). This CDR3 contains 14 residues. Trimming shortened V by 3 bases and J by 1 base, and 9 bases separated the two germline ends.

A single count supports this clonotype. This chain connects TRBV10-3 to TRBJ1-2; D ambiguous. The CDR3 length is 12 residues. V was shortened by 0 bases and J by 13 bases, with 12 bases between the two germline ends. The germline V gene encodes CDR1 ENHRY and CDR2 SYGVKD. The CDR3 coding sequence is TGTGCCATCAGTGAGTCGGCGGGGTTGGGCACCTTC. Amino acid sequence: CAISESAGLGTF.

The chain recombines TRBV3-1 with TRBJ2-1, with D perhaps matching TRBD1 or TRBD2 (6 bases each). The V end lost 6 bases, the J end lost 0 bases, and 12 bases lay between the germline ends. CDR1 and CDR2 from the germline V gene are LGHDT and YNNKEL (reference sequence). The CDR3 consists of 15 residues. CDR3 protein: CASRKGEVSYNEQFF. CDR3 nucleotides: TGTGCCAGCAGAAAGGGGGAGGTCTCCTACAATGAGCAGTTCTTC.

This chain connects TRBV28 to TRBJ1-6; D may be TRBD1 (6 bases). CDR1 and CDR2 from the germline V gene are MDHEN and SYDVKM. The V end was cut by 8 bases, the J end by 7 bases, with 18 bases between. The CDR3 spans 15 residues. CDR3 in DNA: TGTGCCAGCTCCAGGAGCGGACAGACAAATTCACCCCTCCACTTT. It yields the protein CASSRSGQTNSPLHF.

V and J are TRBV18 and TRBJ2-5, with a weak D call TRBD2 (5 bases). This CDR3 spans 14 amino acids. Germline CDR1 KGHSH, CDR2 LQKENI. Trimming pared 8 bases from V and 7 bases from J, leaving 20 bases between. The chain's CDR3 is CASAAETVEGTQYF. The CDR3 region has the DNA TGTGCCAGCGCGGCCGAGACTGTCGAGGGGACCCAGTACTTC.

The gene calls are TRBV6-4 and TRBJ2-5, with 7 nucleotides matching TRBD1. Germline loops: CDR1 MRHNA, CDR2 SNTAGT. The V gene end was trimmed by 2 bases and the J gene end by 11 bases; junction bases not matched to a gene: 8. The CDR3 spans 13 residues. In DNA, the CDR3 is TGTGCCAGCAGTGACACAGGGGCCAGTGAGCAGTACTTC. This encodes CASSDTGASEQYF.

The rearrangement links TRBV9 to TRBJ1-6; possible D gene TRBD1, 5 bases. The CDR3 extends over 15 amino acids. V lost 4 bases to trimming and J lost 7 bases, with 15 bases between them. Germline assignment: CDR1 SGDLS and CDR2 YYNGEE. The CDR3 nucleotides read TGTGCCAGCAGCTCAACCGGGACGCTAAATTCACCCCTCCACTTT. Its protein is CASSSTGTLNSPLHF.

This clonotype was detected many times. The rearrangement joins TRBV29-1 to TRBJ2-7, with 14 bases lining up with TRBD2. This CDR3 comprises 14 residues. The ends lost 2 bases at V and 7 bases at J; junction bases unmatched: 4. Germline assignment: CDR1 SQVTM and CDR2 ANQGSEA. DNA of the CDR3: TGCAGCGTTGAAACCGGGACTAGCGGGGGTGAGCAGTACTTC. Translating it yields CSVETGTSGGEQYF.

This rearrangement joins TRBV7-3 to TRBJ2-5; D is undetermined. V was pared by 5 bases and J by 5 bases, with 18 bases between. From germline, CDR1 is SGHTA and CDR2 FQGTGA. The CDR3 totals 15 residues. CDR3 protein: CASSPNTGSGETQYF. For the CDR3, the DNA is TGTGCCAGCAGCCCTAATACCGGGTCTGGGGAGACCCAGTACTTC. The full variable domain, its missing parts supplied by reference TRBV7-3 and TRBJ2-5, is GAGVSQTPSNKVTEKGKYVELRCDPISGHTALYWYRQSLGQGPEFLIYFQGTGAADDSGLPNDRFFAVRPEGSVSTLKIQRTERGDSAVYLCASSPNTGSGETQYFGPGTRLLVL.

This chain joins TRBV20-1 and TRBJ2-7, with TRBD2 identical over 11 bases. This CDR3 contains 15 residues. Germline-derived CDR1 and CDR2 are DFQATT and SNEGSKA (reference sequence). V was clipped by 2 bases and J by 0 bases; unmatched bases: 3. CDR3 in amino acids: CSARKLAGDSYEQYF. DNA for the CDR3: TGCAGTGCTAGAAAACTAGCGGGGGACTCCTACGAGCAGTACTTC.

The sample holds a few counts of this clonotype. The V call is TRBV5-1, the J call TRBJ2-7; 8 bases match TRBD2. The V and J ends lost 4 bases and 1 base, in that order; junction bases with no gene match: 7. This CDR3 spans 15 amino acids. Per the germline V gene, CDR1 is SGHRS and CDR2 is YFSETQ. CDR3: CASSTGGRRSYEQYF. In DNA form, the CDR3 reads TGCGCCAGCAGCACCGGCGGGAGGCGATCCTACGAGCAGTACTTC. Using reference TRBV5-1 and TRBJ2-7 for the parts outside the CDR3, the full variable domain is KAGVTQTPRYLIKTRGQQVTLSCSPISGHRSVSWYQQTPGQGLQFLFEYFSETQRNKGNFPGRFSGRQFSNSRSEMNVSTLELGDSALYLCASSTGGRRSYEQYFGPGTRLTVT.

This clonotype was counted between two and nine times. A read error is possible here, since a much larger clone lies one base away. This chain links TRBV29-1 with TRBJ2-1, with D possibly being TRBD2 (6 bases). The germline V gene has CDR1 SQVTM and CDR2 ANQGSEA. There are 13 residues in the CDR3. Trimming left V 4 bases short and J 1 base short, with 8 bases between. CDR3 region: CSVVRESYNEQFF. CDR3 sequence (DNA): TGCAGCGTTGTCCGGGAGTCCTACAATGAGCAGTTCTTC.

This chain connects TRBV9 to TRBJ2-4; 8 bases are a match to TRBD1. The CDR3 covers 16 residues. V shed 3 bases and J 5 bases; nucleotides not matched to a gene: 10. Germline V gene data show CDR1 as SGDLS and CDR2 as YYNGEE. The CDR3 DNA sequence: TGTGCCAGCAGCGCAAGGCTTACAGGGGGAGAAAACATTCAGTACTTC. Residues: CASSARLTGGENIQYF.

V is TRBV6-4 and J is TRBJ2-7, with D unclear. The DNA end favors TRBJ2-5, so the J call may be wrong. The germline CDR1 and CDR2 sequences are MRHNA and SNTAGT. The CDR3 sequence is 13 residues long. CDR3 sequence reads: CASSRAPWETQYF. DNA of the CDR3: TGTGCCAGCTCTAGGGCTCCCTGGGAGACCCAGTACTTC.

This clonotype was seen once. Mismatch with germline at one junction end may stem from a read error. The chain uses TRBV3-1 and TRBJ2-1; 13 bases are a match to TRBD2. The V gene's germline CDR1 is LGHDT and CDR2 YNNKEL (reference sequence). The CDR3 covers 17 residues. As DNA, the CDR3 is TGTGCCAGCAGCCAAGAAACGGGACTAGCGGGGTACAATGAGCGGTTCTTC. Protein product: CASSQETGLAGYNERFF.

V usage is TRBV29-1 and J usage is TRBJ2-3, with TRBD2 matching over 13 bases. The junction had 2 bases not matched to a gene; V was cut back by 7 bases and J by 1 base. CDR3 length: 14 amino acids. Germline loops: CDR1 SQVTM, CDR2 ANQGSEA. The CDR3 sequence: CSGGLAGGTDTQYF. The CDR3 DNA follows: TGCAGCGGCGGACTAGCGGGAGGCACAGATACGCAGTATTTT.

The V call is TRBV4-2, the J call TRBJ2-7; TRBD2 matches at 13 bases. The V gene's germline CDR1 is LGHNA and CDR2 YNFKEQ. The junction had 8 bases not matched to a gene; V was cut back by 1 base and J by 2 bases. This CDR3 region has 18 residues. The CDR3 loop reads CASSQGSPGTSGTYEQYF. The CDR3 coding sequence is TGTGCCAGCAGCCAAGGGTCCCCCGGGACTAGCGGGACCTACGAGCAGTACTTC.

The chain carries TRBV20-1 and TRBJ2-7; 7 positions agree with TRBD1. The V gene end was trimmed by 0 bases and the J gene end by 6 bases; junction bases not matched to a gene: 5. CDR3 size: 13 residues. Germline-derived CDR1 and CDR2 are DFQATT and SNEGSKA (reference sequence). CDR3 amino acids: CSARDEGAVEQYF. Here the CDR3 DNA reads TGCAGTGCTAGAGATGAGGGGGCGGTCGAGCAGTACTTC.

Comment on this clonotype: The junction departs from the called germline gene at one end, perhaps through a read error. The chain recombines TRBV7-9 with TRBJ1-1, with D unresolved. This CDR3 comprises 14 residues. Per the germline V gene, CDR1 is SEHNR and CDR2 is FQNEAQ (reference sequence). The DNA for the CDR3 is TGTGCCAGCAGCTTAGCGGTGTCGAACACTGGAGCTTTCTTT. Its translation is CASSLAVSNTGAFF.

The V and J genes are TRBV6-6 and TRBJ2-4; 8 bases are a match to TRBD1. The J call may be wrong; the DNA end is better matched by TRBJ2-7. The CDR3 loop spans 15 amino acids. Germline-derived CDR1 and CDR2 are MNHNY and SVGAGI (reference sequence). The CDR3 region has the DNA TGTGCCAGCACCAGAAGACAGGGGAGTCTACGCGAGCAGTACTTC. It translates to CASTRRQGSLREQYF.

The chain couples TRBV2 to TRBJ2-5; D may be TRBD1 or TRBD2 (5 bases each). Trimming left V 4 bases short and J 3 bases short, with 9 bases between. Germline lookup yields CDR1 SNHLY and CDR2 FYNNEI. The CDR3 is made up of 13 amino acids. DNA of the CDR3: TGTGCCAGCAGTGGGGGGTCAAAAGAGACCCAGTACTTC. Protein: CASSGGSKETQYF.

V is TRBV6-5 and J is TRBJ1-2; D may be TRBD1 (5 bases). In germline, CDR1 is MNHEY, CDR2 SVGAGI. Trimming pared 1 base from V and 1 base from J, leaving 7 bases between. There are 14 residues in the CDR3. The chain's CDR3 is CASSYLQDNYGYTF. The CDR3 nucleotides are TGTGCCAGCAGTTACTTACAGGATAACTATGGCTACACCTTC.

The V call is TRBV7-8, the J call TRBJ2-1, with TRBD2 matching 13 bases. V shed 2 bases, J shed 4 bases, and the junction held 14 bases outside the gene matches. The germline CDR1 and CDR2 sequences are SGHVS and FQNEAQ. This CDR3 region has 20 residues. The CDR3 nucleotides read TGTGCCAGCAGCTTAACACCAAACCCAACTAGCGGGAGGGGATACAATGAGCAGTTCTTC. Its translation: CASSLTPNPTSGRGYNEQFF.

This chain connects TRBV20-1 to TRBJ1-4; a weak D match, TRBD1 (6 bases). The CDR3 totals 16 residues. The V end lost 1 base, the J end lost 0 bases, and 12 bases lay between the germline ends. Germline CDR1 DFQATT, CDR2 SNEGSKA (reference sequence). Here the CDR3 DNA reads TGCAGTGCTAGAGGGGGCAGGGGAACAACTAATGAAAAACTGTTTTTT. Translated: CSARGGRGTTNEKLFF.

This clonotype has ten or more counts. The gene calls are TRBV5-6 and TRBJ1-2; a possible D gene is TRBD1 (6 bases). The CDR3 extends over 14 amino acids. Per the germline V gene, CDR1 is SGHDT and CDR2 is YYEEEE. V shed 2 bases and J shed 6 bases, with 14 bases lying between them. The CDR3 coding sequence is TGTGCCAGCAGCTTCTCGGGGGCGCCTCATGGCTACACCTTC. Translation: CASSFSGAPHGYTF.

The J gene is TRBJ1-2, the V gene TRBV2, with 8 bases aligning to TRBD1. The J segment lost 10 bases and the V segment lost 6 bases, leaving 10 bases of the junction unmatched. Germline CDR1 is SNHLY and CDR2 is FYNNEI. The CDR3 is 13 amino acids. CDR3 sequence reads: CASSGQGLYDYTF. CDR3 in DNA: TGTGCCAGCAGCGGACAGGGCCTATACGACTACACCTTC.

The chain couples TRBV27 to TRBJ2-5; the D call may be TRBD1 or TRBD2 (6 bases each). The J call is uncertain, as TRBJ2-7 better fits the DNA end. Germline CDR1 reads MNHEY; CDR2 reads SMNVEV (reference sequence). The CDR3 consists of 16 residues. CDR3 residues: CASSPWGARGFSEQYF. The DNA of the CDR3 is TGTGCCAGCAGTCCCTGGGGGGCACGTGGCTTCAGCGAGCAGTACTTC.

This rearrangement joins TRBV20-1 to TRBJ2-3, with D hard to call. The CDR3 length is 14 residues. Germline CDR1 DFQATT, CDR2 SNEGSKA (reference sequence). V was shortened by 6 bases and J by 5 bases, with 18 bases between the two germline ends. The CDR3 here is CSANGPQVGDTQYF. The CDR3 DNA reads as TGCAGTGCCAACGGACCCCAGGTGGGAGATACGCAGTATTTT.

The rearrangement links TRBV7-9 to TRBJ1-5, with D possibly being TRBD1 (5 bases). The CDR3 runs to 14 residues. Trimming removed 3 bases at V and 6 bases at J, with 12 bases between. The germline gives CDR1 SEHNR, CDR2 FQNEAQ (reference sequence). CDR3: CASSFGQGGQPQHF. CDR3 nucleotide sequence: TGTGCCAGCAGCTTTGGGCAGGGAGGTCAGCCCCAGCATTTT.